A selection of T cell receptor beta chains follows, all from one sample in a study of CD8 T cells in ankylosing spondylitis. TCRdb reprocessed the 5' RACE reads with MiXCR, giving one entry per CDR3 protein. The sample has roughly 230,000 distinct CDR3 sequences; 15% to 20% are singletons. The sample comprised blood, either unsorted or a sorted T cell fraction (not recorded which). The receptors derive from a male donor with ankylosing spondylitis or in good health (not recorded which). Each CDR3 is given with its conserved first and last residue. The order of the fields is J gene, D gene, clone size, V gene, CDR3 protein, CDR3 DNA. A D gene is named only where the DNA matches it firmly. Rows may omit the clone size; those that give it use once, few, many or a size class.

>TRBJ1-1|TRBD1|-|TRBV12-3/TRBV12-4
CASSHRQGSNVNTEAFF
TGTGCCAGCAGTCATCGACAGGGCTCGAATGTGAACACTGAAGCTTTCTTT
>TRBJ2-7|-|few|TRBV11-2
CASSLVWGEPYEQYF
TGTGCCAGCAGCTTAGTGTGGGGGGAACCCTACGAGCAGTACTTC
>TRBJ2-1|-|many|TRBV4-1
CASSQGGAGAASYNEQFF
TGCGCCAGCAGCCAAGGAGGGGCAGGAGCTGCTTCCTACAATGAGCAGTTCTTC
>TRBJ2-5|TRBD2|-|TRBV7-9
CASSSRTSGREETQYF
TGTGCCAGCAGCTCCCGGACTAGCGGGAGAGAGGAGACCCAGTACTTC
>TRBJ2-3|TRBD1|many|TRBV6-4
CASSAGTGGTDTQYF
TGTGCCAGCAGTGCCGGGACAGGGGGCACAGATACGCAGTATTTT
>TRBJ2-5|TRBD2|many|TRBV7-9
CASRSGTSKETQYF
TGTGCCAGCAGGAGTGGGACTAGCAAAGAGACCCAGTACTTC
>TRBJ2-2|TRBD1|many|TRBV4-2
CASSHPGTGNQPNTGELFF
TGTGCCAGCAGCCACCCCGGGACAGGGAATCAGCCGAACACCGGGGAGCTGTTTTTT
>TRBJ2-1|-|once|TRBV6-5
CASSYGQGGNEQFF
TGTGCCAGCAGTTATGGCCAGGGGGGAAATGAGCAGTTCTTC
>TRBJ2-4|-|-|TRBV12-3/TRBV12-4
CASSYLAKNIQYF
TGTGCCAGCAGCTATCTAGCCAAAAACATTCAGTACTTC
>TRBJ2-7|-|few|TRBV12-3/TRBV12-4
CASKDGPYEQYF
TGTGCCAGCAAGGACGGACCCTACGAGCAGTACTTC
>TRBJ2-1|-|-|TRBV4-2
CASSQARDFSYNEQFF
TGTGCCAGCAGCCAAGCCCGGGACTTCTCCTACAATGAGCAGTTCTTC
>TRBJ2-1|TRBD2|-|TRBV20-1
CSAARDLAVLYNEQFF
TGCAGTGCTGCCCGAGACCTAGCGGTTCTCTACAATGAGCAGTTCTTC
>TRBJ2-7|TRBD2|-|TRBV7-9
CASSLLAGGRIDEQYF
TGTGCCAGCAGCTTGTTAGCGGGAGGGCGGATCGACGAGCAGTACTTC
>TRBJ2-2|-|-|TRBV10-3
CAISPTKGPNTGELFF
TGTGCCATCAGCCCGACGAAGGGGCCGAACACCGGGGAGCTGTTTTTT
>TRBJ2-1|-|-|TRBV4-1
CASSQDGAGVSYNEQFF
TGCGCCAGCAGCCAAGATGGGGCAGGAGTCTCCTACAATGAGCAGTTCTTC
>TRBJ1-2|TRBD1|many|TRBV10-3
CAISEGTGIYGYTF
TGTGCCATCAGTGAAGGGACAGGGATCTATGGCTACACCTTC
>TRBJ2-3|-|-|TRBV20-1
CSAHGPRYSRDTQYF
TGCAGTGCACATGGGCCCAGGTATTCGCGAGATACGCAGTATTTT
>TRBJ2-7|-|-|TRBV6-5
CASSSWDTYEQYF
TGTGCCAGCAGTTCTTGGGATACCTACGAGCAGTACTTC
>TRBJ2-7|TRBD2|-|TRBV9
CASSVDGSLAGDSEQYF
TGTGCCAGCAGCGTGGACGGATCACTAGCGGGAGACTCCGAGCAGTACTTC
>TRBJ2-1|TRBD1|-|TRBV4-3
CASTAGTGGYNEQFF
TGCGCCAGCACCGCAGGGACAGGGGGATACAATGAGCAGTTCTTC
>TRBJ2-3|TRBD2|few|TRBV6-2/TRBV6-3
CASSYRLAGTTDTQYF
TGTGCCAGCAGTTACCGGCTAGCGGGGACTACAGATACGCAGTATTTT
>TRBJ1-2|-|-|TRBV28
CASGTHYGYTF
TGTGCCAGCGGGACACATTATGGCTACACCTTC
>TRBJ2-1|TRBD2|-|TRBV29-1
CSVLTGTSQVRPYNEQFF
TGCAGCGTACTAACCGGGACTAGTCAGGTCCGCCCCTACAATGAGCAGTTCTTC
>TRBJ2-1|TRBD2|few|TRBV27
CASGTSGSDEQFF
TGTGCCAGCGGGACTAGCGGGAGCGATGAGCAGTTCTTC
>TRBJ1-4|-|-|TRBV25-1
CASRGSGNEKLFF
TGTGCCAGCAGGGGTTCGGGTAATGAAAAACTGTTTTTT
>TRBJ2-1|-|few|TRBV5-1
CASSLKNSDEQFF
TGCGCCAGCAGCTTGAAGAATAGCGATGAGCAGTTCTTC
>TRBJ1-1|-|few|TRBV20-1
CSVIPIEAFF
TGCAGTGTCATACCCATTGAAGCTTTCTTT
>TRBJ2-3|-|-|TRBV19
CASRIGPSGYTDTQYF
TGTGCCAGTCGTATAGGACCGAGCGGGTACACAGATACGCAGTATTTT
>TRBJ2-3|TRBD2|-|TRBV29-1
CSVGLAGGLHADTQYF
TGCAGCGTTGGACTCGCGGGAGGTTTGCACGCAGATACGCAGTATTTT
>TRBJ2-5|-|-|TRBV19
CASSIDQDGIGETQYF
TGTGCCAGTAGTATAGATCAAGACGGGATTGGAGAGACCCAGTACTTC
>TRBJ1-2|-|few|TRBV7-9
CASSLEVVWYGYTF
TGTGCCAGCAGCTTAGAGGTAGTATGGTATGGCTACACCTTC
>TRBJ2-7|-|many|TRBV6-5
CASSYGMNSYEQYF
TGTGCCAGCAGTTATGGGATGAACTCCTACGAGCAGTACTTC
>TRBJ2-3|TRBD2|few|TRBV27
CASSLGGRSSTDTQYF
TGTGCCAGCAGTTTAGGCGGGAGATCTAGCACAGATACGCAGTATTTT
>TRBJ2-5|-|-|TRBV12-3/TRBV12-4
CASSDRDTITQYF
TGTGCCAGCAGCGACCGGGACACTATAACCCAGTACTTC
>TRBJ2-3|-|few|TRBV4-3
CASSLDFSTDTQYF
TGCGCCAGCAGCCTGGACTTTAGCACAGATACGCAGTATTTT
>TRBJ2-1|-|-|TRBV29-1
CSVEGIYSASSYNEQFF
TGCAGCGTTGAGGGTATCTATAGCGCGAGCTCCTACAATGAGCAGTTCTTC
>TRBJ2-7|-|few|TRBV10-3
CAISAPAAVMDHYEQYF
TGTGCCATCAGTGCCCCCGCGGCAGTCATGGACCACTACGAGCAGTACTTC
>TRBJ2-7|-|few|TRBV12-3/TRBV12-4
CASTRGLPLSYEQYF
TGTGCCAGCACCAGGGGACTACCTCTCTCCTACGAGCAGTACTTC
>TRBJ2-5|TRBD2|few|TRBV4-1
CASSQDVLAGGTQYF
TGCGCCAGCAGCCAAGATGTACTAGCGGGAGGGACCCAGTACTTC
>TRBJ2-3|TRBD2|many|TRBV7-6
CASSTAGLAGDTQYF
TGTGCCAGCAGCACTGCCGGACTAGCGGGAGATACGCAGTATTTT
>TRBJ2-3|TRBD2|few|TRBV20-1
CSAGGLALEGVTDTQYF
TGCAGTGCGGGGGGACTAGCGCTAGAGGGGGTAACAGATACGCAGTATTTT
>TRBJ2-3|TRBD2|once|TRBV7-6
CASSLGPAGDTDTQYF
TGTGCCAGCAGCTTAGGGCCAGCGGGAGACACAGATACGCAGTATTTT
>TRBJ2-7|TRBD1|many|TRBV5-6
CASSFYTGDEQYF
TGTGCCAGCAGCTTTTATACAGGGGACGAGCAGTACTTC
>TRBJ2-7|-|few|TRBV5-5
CASSPGQQYEQYF
TGTGCCAGCAGTCCCGGACAGCAGTACGAGCAGTACTTC
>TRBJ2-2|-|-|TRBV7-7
CASSPTGTPPVTGELFF
TGTGCTAGCAGCCCTACCGGGACACCTCCGGTCACCGGGGAGCTGTTTTTT
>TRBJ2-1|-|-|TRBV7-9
CASGSRHGSSYNEQFF
TGTGCCAGCGGCTCTAGGCATGGGAGCTCCTACAATGAGCAGTTCTTC
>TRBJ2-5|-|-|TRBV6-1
CASTDLGLEETQYF
TGTGCCAGCACCGATCTTGGACTGGAAGAGACCCAGTACTTC
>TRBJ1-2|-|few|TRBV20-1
CSARDRGAYGYTF
TGCAGTGCTAGAGATAGGGGGGCCTATGGCTACACCTTC
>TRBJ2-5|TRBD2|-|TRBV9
CASSVTGLGGETQYF
TGTGCCAGCAGCGTTACGGGACTAGGCGGGGAGACCCAGTACTTC
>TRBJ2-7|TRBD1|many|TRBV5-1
CASSLDRGYEQYF
TGCGCCAGCAGCTTGGACAGGGGGTACGAGCAGTACTTC
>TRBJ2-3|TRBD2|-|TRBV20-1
CSAPRTSGSLAQYF
TGCAGTGCTCCCAGGACTAGCGGGAGTCTTGCGCAGTATTTT
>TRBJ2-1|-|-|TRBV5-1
CASRYYNEQFF
TGCGCCTCACGGTACTACAATGAGCAGTTCTTC
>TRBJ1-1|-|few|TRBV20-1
CSARRVTLKARMNTEAFF
TGCAGTGCTAGAAGGGTAACCCTCAAGGCGCGGATGAACACTGAAGCTTTCTTT
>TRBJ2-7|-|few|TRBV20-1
CSAPPPDYSYEQYF
TGCAGTGCTCCCCCTCCCGACTACTCCTACGAGCAGTACTTC
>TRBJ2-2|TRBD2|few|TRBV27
CAIRTSATGELFF
TGTGCCATCCGGACTAGCGCCACCGGGGAGCTGTTTTTT
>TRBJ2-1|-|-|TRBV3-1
CASSHFLGDYNEQFF
TGTGCCAGCAGCCACTTCTTGGGTGACTACAATGAGCAGTTCTTC
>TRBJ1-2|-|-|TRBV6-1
CASSIWSEDPGGYTF
TGTGCCAGCTCGATTTGGTCGGAGGACCCTGGTGGCTACACCTTC